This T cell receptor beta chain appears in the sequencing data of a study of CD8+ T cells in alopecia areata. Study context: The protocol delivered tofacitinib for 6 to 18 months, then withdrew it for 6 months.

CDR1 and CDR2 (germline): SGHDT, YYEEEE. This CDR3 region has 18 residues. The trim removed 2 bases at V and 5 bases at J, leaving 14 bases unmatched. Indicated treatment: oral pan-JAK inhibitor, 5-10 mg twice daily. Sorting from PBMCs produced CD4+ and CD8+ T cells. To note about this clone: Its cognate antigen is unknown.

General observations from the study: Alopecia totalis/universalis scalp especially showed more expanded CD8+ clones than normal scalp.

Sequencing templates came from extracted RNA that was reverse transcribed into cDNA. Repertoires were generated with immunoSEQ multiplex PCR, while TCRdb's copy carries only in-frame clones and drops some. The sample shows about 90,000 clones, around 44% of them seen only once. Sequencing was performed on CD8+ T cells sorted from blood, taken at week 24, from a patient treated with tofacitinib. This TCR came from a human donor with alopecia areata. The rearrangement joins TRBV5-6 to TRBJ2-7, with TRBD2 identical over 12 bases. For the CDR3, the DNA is TGTGCCAGCAGCTTTTCACTAGCGGGAGGCTCATCCTATGACGAGCAGTACTTC. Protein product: CASSFSLAGGSSYDEQYF.